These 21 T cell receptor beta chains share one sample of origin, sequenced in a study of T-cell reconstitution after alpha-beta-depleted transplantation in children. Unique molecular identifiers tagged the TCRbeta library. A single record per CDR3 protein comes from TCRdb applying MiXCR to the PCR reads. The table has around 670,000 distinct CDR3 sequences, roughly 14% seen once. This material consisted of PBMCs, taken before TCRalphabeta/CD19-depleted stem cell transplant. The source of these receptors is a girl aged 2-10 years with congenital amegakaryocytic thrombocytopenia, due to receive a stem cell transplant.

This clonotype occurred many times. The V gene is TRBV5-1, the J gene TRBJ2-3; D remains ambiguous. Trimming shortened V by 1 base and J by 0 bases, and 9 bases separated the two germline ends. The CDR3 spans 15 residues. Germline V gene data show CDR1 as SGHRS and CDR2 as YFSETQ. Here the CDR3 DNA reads TGCGCCAGCAGCTTGACCCGAACTAGCACAGATACGCAGTATTTT. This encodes CASSLTRTSTDTQYF.

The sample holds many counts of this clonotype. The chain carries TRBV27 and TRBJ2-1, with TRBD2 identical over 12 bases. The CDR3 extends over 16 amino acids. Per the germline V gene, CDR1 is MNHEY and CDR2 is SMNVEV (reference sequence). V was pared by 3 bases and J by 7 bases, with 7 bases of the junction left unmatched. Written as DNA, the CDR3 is TGTGCCAGCAGTTTGACTAGCGGGAGTTATGGGAATGAGCAGTTCTTC. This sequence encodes CASSLTSGSYGNEQFF.

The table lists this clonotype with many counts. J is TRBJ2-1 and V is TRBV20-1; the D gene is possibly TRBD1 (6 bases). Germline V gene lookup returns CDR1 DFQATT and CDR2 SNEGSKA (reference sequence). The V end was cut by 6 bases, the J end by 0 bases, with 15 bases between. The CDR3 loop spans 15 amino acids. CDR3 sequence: CSAASRGSSYNEQFF. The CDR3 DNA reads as TGCAGTGCGGCTTCTAGGGGGAGCTCCTACAATGAGCAGTTCTTC.

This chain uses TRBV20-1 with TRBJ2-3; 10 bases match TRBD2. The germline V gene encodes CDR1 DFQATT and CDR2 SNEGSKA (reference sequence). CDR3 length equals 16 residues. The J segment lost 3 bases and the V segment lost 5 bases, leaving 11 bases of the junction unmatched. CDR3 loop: CSAPPAGGPRTDTQYF. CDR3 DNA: TGCAGTGCTCCTCCAGCGGGAGGGCCGAGAACAGATACGCAGTATTTT.

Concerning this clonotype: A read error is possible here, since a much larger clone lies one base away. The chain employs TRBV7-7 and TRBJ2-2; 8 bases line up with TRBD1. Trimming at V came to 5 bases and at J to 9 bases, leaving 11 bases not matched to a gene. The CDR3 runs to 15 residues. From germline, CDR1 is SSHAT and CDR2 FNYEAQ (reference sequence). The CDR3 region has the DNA TGTGCCAGCAGCGCCGGGACAGGAGGGATCCGGGAGCTGTTTTTT. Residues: CASSAGTGGIRELFF.

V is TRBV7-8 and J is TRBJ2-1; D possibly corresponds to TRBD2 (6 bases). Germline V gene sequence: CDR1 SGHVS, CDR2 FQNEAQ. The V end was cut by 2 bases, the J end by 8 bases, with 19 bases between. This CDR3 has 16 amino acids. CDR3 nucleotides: TGTGCCAGCAGCTTAACCCCCCCGGGCGGAGGGGATGAGCAGTTCTTC. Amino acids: CASSLTPPGGGDEQFF.

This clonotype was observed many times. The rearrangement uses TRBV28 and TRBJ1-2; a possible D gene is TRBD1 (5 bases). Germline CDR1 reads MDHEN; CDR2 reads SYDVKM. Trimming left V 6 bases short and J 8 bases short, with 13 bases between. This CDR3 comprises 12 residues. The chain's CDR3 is CASSPGFEGYTF. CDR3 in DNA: TGTGCCAGCAGCCCAGGGTTTGAGGGCTACACCTTC.

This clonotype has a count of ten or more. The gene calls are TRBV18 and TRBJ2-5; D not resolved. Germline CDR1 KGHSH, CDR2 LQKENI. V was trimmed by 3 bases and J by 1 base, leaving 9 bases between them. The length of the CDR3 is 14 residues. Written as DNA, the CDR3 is TGTGCCAGCTCACCCCCCCTATCCCAAGAGACCCAGTACTTC. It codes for CASSPPLSQETQYF.

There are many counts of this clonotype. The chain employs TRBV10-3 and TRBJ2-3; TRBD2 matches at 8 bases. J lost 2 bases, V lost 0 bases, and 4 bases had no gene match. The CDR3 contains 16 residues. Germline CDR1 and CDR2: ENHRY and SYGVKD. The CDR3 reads CAISESLAGFTDTQYF. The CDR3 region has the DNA TGTGCCATCAGTGAGTCGCTAGCGGGTTTCACAGATACGCAGTATTTT.

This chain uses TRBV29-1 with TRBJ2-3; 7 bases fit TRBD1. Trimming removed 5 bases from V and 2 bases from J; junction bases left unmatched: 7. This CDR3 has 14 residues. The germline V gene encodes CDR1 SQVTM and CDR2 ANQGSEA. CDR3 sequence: CSVYGTANTDTQYF. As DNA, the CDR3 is TGCAGCGTTTACGGGACAGCCAACACAGATACGCAGTATTTT.

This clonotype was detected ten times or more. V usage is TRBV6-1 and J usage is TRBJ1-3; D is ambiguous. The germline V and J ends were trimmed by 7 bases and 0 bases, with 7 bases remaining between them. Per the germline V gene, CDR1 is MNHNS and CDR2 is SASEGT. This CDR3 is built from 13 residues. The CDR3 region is CASTYRSGNTIYF. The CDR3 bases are TGTGCCAGCACCTACCGCTCTGGAAACACCATATATTTT.

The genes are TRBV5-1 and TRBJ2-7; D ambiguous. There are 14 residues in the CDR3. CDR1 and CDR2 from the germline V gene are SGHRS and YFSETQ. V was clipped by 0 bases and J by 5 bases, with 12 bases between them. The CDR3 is CASSLALDGHEQYF. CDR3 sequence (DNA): TGCGCCAGCAGCTTGGCACTGGATGGCCACGAGCAGTACTTC.

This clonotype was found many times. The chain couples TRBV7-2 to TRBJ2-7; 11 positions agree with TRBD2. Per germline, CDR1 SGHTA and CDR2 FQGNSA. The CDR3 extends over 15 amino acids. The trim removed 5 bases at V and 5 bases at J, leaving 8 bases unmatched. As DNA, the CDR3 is TGTGCCAGCAGCCGTAGCGGGAGGGGTTTCGACGAGCAGTACTTC. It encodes CASSRSGRGFDEQYF.

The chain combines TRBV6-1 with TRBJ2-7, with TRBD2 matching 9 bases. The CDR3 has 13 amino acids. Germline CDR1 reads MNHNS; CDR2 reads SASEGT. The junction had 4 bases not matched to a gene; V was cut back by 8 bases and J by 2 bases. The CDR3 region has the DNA TGTGCCAGCCGACTAGCGGACCCCTACGAGCAGTACTTC. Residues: CASRLADPYEQYF.

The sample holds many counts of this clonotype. CDR3 sequence: CATTAYNEQFF. CDR3 sequence (DNA): TGTGCCACCACCGCTTACAATGAGCAGTTCTTC. The rearrangement uses TRBV24-1 and TRBJ2-1, with D hard to call. This CDR3 is 11 amino acids long. The germline V gene encodes CDR1 KGHDR and CDR2 SFDVKD. Trimming took 8 bases from V and 4 from J, leaving 5 bases between them.

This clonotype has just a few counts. DNA for the CDR3: TGTGCCTGGAGTGACTATGGACTAGCGGGAGGACACACCGGGGAGCTGTTTTTT. Its translation is CAWSDYGLAGGHTGELFF. The V call is TRBV30, the J call TRBJ2-2, with 14 bases matching TRBD2. V was clipped by 1 base and J by 3 bases; unmatched bases: 7. The CDR3 is 18 amino acids. In germline, CDR1 is GTSNPN, CDR2 SVGIG (reference sequence).

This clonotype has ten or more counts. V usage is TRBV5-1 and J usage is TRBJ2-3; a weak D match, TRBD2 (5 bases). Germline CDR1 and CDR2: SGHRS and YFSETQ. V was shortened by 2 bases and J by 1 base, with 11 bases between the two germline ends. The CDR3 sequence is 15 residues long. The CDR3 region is CASSFEGVRTDTQYF. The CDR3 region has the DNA TGCGCCAGCAGCTTTGAGGGAGTACGCACAGATACGCAGTATTTT.

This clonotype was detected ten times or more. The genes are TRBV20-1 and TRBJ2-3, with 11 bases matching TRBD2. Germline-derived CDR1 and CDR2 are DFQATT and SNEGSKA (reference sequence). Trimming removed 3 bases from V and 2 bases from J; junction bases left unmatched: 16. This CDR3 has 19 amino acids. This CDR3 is CSARPGIAGGHRATDTQYF. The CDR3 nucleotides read TGCAGTGCTAGGCCCGGAATAGCGGGAGGGCATCGGGCCACAGATACGCAGTATTTT.

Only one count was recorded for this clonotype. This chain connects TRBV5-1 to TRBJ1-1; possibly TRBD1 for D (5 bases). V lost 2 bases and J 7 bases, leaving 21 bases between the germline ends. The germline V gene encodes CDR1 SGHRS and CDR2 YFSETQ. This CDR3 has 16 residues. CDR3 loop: CASSFSMGEVELEAFF. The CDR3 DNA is TGCGCCAGCAGCTTCTCGATGGGGGAGGTGGAACTTGAAGCTTTCTTT. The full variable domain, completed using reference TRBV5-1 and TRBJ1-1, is KAGVTQTPRYLIKTRGQQVTLSCSPISGHRSVSWYQQTPGQGLQFLFEYFSETQRNKGNFPGRFSGRQFSNSRSEMNVSTLELGDSALYLCASSFSMGEVELEAFFGQGTRLTVV.

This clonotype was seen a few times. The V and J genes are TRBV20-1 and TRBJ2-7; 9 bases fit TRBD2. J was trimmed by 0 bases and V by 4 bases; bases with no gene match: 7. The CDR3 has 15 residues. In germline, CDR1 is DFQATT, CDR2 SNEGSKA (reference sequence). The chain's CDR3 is CSATFTSGYSYEQYF. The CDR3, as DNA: TGCAGTGCTACCTTCACTAGCGGGTACTCCTACGAGCAGTACTTC.

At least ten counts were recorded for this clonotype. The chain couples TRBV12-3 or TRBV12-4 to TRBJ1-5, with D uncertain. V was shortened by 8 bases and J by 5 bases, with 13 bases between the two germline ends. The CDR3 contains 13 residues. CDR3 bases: TGTGCCAGCTCACATCTTACTCATCAGCCCCAGCATTTT. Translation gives CASSHLTHQPQHF.